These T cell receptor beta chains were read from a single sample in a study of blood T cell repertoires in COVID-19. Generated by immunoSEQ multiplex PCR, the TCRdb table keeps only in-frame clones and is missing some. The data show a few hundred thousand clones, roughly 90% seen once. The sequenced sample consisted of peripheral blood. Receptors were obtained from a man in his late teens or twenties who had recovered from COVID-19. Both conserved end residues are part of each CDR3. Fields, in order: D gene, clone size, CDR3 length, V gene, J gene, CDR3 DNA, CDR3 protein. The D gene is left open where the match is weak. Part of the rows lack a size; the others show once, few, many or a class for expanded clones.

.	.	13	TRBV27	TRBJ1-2	TGTGCCAGCAGCCCCCGACAGCCCTATGGCTACACCTTC	CASSPRQPYGYTF
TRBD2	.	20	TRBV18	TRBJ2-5	TGTGCCAGCTCACCAAGGCCAGGATCGCGGGAGGGCCCTCCGGCTGAGACCCAGTACTTC	CASSPRPGSREGPPAETQYF
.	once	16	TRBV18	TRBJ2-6	TGTGCCAGCTCGCGAAAACCAGGGACTGGGGCCAACGTCCTGACTTTC	CASSRKPGTGANVLTF
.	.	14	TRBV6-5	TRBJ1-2	TGTGCCAGCAGTTACTCGGGAGGGGCCCTTGGCTACACCTTC	CASSYSGGALGYTF
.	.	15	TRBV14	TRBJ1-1	TGTGCCAGCAGCCATGATCTCCTGGGCGACACTGAAGCTTTCTTT	CASSHDLLGDTEAFF
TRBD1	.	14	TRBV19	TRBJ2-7	TGTGCCAGTAGTACGGGACAGGGGACCCACGAGCAGTACTTC	CASSTGQGTHEQYF
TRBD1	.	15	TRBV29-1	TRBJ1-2	TGCAGCGTTGAGGGACAGGGTTATAATCCCTATGGCTACACCTTC	CSVEGQGYNPYGYTF
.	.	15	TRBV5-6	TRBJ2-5	TGTGCCAGCAGCTCTCTCATCTCAGCAGGCGAGACCCAGTACTTC	CASSSLISAGETQYF
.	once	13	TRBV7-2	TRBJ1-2	TGTGCCAGCAGCTTAGGGCAGGGATATGGCTACACCTTC	CASSLGQGYGYTF
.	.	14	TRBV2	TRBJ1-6	TGTGCCAGCAGTGAAAAAGGGGCCTATTCACCCCTCCACTTT	CASSEKGAYSPLHF
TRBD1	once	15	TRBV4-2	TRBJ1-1	TGTGCCAGCAGCCAAGTATCGCAGGGGGACACTGAAGCTTTCTTT	CASSQVSQGDTEAFF
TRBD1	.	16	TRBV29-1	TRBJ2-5	TGCAGCGTTGAAGGGCCCCGGGACAGGGACTTGGGGACCCAGTACTTC	CSVEGPRDRDLGTQYF
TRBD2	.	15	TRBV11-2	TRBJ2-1	TGTGCCAGCAGCCCCAGGACTAGCGGGAGGAATGAGCAGTTCTTC	CASSPRTSGRNEQFF
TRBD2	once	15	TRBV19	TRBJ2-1	TGTGCCAGTAGTATAGTGACTAGCGGGACTGGCGAGCAGTTCTTC	CASSIVTSGTGEQFF
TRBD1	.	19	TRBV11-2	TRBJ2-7	TGTGCCAGCAGCCCCTACCTCCCGACCGGGACAGGGATTTCCTACGAGCAGTACTTC	CASSPYLPTGTGISYEQYF
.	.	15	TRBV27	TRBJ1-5	TGTGCCAGCAGTTGGGACTCCGGGGGTAGTCAGCCCCAGCATTTT	CASSWDSGGSQPQHF
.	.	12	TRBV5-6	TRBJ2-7	TGTGCCAGCAGCTCGGGTTCCTACGAGCAGTACTTC	CASSSGSYEQYF
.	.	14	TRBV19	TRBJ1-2	TGTGCCAGTAGTATTCACAGGGAGAATTATGGCTACACCTTC	CASSIHRENYGYTF
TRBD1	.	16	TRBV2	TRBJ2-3	TGTGCCAGCAGTAAGGGGACAGGGGGGAGCACAGATACGCAGTATTTT	CASSKGTGGSTDTQYF
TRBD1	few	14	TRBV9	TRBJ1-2	TGTGCCAGCAGCGTAACGACAGGGGGCGAGGGCTACACCTTC	CASSVTTGGEGYTF
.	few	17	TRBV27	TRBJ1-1	TGTGCCAGCAGTTTATCGACAGTTTGGGCAGGCGGCACTGAAGCTTTCTTT	CASSLSTVWAGGTEAFF
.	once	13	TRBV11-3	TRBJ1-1	TGTGCCAGCAGCTTCCGGGGGAACACTGAAGCTTTCTTT	CASSFRGNTEAFF
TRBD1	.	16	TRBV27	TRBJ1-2	TGTGCCAGCAGTTTGGTAGGGGCAGGGGGCAACTATGGCTACACCTTC	CASSLVGAGGNYGYTF
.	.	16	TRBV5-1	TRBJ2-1	TGCGCCAGCAGCTTGGCCGTAAGACAGACCTACAATGAGCAGTTCTTC	CASSLAVRQTYNEQFF
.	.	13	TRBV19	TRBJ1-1	TGTGCCACTCAGGCCCTCATGAACACTGAAGCTTTCTTT	CATQALMNTEAFF
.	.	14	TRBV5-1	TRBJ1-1	TGCGCCAGCAGCACCGCCGGCGGGAACACTGAAGCTTTCTTT	CASSTAGGNTEAFF
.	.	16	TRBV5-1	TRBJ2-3	TGCGCCAGCAGCCCAGGGGCTAGCAGCAGCACAGATACGCAGTATTTT	CASSPGASSSTDTQYF
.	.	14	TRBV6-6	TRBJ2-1	TGTGCCAGCAACCGTATAGCGGAGGCGAGTGAGCAGTTCTTC	CASNRIAEASEQFF
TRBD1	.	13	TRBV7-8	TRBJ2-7	TGTGCCAGCAGCCTTACAGGGGACTACGAGCAGTACTTC	CASSLTGDYEQYF
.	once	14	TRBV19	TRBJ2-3	TGTGCCAGTAGTAAAGGGGGACCCACAGATACGCAGTATTTT	CASSKGGPTDTQYF
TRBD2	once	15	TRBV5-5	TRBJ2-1	TGTGCCAGCAGCCCCTTAGACCCGGGAGGCAATGAGCAGTTCTTC	CASSPLDPGGNEQFF
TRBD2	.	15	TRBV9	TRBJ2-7	TGTGCCAGCAGCGTAGGTCCCGGGGGGGCCTACGAGCAGTACTTC	CASSVGPGGAYEQYF
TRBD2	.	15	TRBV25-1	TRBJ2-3	TGTGCCAGCAGTGAATCGGCTAGCGGGAGGGTAGGGCAGTATTTT	CASSESASGRVGQYF
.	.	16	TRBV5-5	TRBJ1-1	TGTGCCAGCAGCTTGCACGTCGTGGGTGGCGGGACTGAAGCTTTCTTT	CASSLHVVGGGTEAFF
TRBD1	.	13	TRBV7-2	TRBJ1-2	TGTGCCAGCAGCCACCAGGGGGACTATGGCTACACCTTC	CASSHQGDYGYTF
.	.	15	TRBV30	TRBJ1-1	TGTGCCTGGAGTGTATTGGCCTCTGTGAACACTGAAGCTTTCTTT	CAWSVLASVNTEAFF
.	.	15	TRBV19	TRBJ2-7	TGTGCCAGTAGTATCTTTTCGGGAGCTAGTTACGAGCAGTACTTC	CASSIFSGASYEQYF
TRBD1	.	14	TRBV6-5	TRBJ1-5	TGTGCCGCCAGGGGGCAGGGGAAAAATCAGCCCCAGCATTTT	CAARGQGKNQPQHF
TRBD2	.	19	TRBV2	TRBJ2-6	TGTGCCAGCAGTGAAGCGCTTTGGGGGAGGGACTCTGGGGCCAACGTCCTGACTTTC	CASSEALWGRDSGANVLTF
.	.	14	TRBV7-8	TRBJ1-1	TGTGCCAGCAGCTTGGGACTTCCCAACACTGAAGCTTTCTTT	CASSLGLPNTEAFF
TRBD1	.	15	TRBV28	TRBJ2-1	TGTGCCAGCAGTCCCCCGGGACAGGGCTACAATGAGCAGTTCTTC	CASSPPGQGYNEQFF
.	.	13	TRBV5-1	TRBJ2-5	TGCGCCAGCAGCTCGAGGGTCCAAGAGACCCAGTACTTC	CASSSRVQETQYF
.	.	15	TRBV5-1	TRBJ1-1	TGCGCCAGCAGCTTGGGTTTCCAAGCGAACACTGAAGCTTTCTTT	CASSLGFQANTEAFF
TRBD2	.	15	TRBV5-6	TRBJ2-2	TGTGCCAGCAGCTCCTTAGCGGGGAACACCGGGGAGCTGTTTTTT	CASSSLAGNTGELFF
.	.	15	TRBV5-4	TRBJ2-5	TGTGCCAGCAGCTCGTGGGGGGGGGCCCGGGAGACCCAGTACTTC	CASSSWGGARETQYF
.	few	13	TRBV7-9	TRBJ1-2	TGTGCCAGCAGCTTAGGTCCAGGTGGAGGCTACACCTTC	CASSLGPGGGYTF
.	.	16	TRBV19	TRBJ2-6	TGTGCCAGTAAAAGGACTACTGCCTCTGGGGCCAACGTCCTGACTTTC	CASKRTTASGANVLTF
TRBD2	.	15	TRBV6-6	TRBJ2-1	TGTGCCAGCCGTGACCTAGCGGAACTCAATGGTGAGCAGTTCTTC	CASRDLAELNGEQFF
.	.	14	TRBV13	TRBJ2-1	TGTGCCAGCAGCTTATGGGGGGGCTTCAATGAGCAGTTCTTC	CASSLWGGFNEQFF
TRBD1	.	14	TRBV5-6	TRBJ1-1	TGTGCCAGCAGCTTCGGGACAGGGATGACTGAAGCTTTCTTT	CASSFGTGMTEAFF
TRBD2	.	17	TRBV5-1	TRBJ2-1	TGCGCCAGCAGCTTATATCTAGCGGGGGAAACCTACAATGAGCAGTTCTTC	CASSLYLAGETYNEQFF